The 31 T cell receptor beta chains presented below share a single source sample, sequenced in a study of CD8 T cells in ankylosing spondylitis. Findings and caveats of the study: Made up of 7 to 9 highly homologous variants, a TCR beta motif appeared characteristic of ankylosing spondylitis blood.

TCRdb reanalysed the 5' RACE reads using MiXCR and keeps one entry per CDR3 protein. The table includes 700,000 to 850,000 distinct CDR3 sequences, around 11% detected once. The antigens these receptors bind are not known. Sequenced: blood, either unsorted or a sorted T cell fraction (not recorded which). Every receptor here comes from a male donor with ankylosing spondylitis.

This clonotype has at least ten counts. The chain has TRBV4-2 and TRBJ2-2; tentatively, D is TRBD1 (6 bases). The CDR3 runs to 17 residues. V was shortened by 0 bases and J by 2 bases, with 13 bases between the two germline ends. Germline loops: CDR1 LGHNA, CDR2 YNFKEQ. DNA of the CDR3: TGTGCCAGCAGCCAAGAAGACGGGACAACCAACACCGGGGAGCTGTTTTTT. This translates into CASSQEDGTTNTGELFF.

There are many counts of this clonotype. The rearrangement uses TRBV9 and TRBJ1-3; D is possibly TRBD1 (5 bases). Between the trimmed V and J ends, which lost 3 bases and 3 bases, there was a span of 7 bases. The CDR3 is 13 amino acids. CDR1 SGDLS and CDR2 YYNGEE come from the germline V gene. CDR3 DNA sequence: TGTGCCAGCAGCGAGGGGTATGGAAACACCATATATTTT. Its translation: CASSEGYGNTIYF.

This clonotype was found a few times. The V call is TRBV5-4, the J call TRBJ1-2, with a weak D call TRBD1 (5 bases). The germline V gene has CDR1 SGHNT and CDR2 YYREEE (reference sequence). V lost 4 bases and J 8 bases, leaving 9 bases between the germline ends. This CDR3 comprises 11 residues. The CDR3 nucleotides read TGTGCCAGCAGCGGGACGGGAGGCTACACCTTC. Its translation: CASSGTGGYTF. Full variable domain (outside the CDR3, taken from reference TRBV5-4 and TRBJ1-2): ETGVTQSPTHLIKTRGQQVTLRCSSQSGHNTVSWYQQALGQGPQFIFQYYREEENGRGNFPPRFSGLQFPNYSSELNVNALELDDSALYLCASSGTGGYTFGSGTRLTVV.

V gene TRBV20-1 combines with J gene TRBJ2-4; D unclear. The V end was cut by 6 bases, the J end by 0 bases, with 9 bases between. The length of the CDR3 is 13 residues. The V gene's germline CDR1 is DFQATT and CDR2 SNEGSKA (reference sequence). The chain's CDR3 is CSAPQIAKNIQYF. CDR3 DNA: TGCAGTGCGCCGCAGATAGCCAAAAACATTCAGTACTTC.

This clonotype was seen at least ten times. The genes are TRBV5-1 and TRBJ1-3, with D hard to call. Between the trimmed V and J ends, which lost 5 bases and 2 bases, there was a span of 11 bases. Per the germline V gene, CDR1 is SGHRS and CDR2 is YFSETQ. The CDR3 is 14 residues long. This CDR3 is CASSYDTAGNTIYF. CDR3 coding DNA: TGCGCCAGCAGTTACGACACGGCTGGAAACACCATATATTTT.

A few counts support this clonotype. The chain couples TRBV20-1 to TRBJ1-5; D remains ambiguous. The CDR3 is 13 residues long. Trimming stripped 0 bases from V and 3 bases from J, with 6 bases between. Germline CDR1 reads DFQATT; CDR2 reads SNEGSKA (reference sequence). The CDR3 protein is CSARDVLNQPQHF. The CDR3 DNA reads as TGCAGTGCTAGAGACGTCCTCAATCAGCCCCAGCATTTT.

This clonotype was seen at least ten times. This rearrangement joins TRBV29-1 to TRBJ1-1, with D unresolved. This CDR3 is built from 13 residues. Germline V lookup: CDR1 SQVTM, CDR2 ANQGSEA. Trimming removed 2 bases from V and 1 base from J, with 8 bases in between. In nucleotides, the CDR3 is TGCAGCGTTGAAAAGGTAACGAACACTGAAGCTTTCTTT. Residues: CSVEKVTNTEAFF.

The J gene is TRBJ2-1, the V gene TRBV6-1; 9 nucleotides match TRBD1. Trimming cost V 5 bases and J 0 bases; bases outside gene matches: 8. Per the germline V gene, CDR1 is MNHNS and CDR2 is SASEGT. The CDR3 loop spans 17 amino acids. The CDR3 is CASSHYRGRSSYNEQFF. The CDR3 DNA sequence: TGTGCCAGCAGTCATTACAGGGGGCGAAGCTCCTACAATGAGCAGTTCTTC.

This clonotype has only a few counts. This chain joins TRBV15 and TRBJ1-1; TRBD1 is a possible D gene (5 bases). The CDR3 is 14 residues long. The V gene's germline CDR1 is LNHNV and CDR2 YYDKDF (reference sequence). V lost 2 bases and J lost 11, with 18 bases in between. The chain's CDR3 is CATSRMGESWGAFF. The CDR3, as DNA: TGTGCCACCAGCAGAATGGGGGAGAGTTGGGGGGCTTTCTTT.

This clonotype appeared a few times. The CDR3 loop is CASSLDRGLWTEAFF. The CDR3 region has the DNA TGCGCCAGCAGCTTGGATAGGGGGCTGTGGACTGAAGCTTTCTTT. The rearrangement joins TRBV5-1 to TRBJ1-1; 7 nucleotides align to TRBD1. This CDR3 spans 15 amino acids. Germline lookup yields CDR1 SGHRS and CDR2 YFSETQ. The V segment lost 0 bases and the J segment 5 bases; nucleotides outside the gene matches: 7.

The chain uses TRBV20-1 and TRBJ2-1; 11 nucleotides align to TRBD2. This CDR3 region has 16 residues. CDR1 is DFQATT and CDR2 is SNEGSKA in the germline V gene (reference sequence). Trimming at V came to 1 base and at J to 6 bases, leaving 8 bases not matched to a gene. Here the CDR3 DNA reads TGCAGTGCTAGAGCTATAACTAGCGGGAGCCCCAATGAGCAGTTCTTC. Translated: CSARAITSGSPNEQFF.

This clonotype was recorded many times. Written as DNA, the CDR3 is TGTGCCAGCAGTTACCATGACAGGGCGAATGAAGCTTTCTTT. Protein product: CASSYHDRANEAFF. The chain combines TRBV6-5 with TRBJ1-1; 7 positions agree with TRBD1. V lost 2 bases, J lost 7 bases, and 7 bases stayed unmatched. This CDR3 is 14 amino acids long. Germline V lookup: CDR1 MNHEY, CDR2 SVGAGI.

This clonotype was seen repeatedly, ten times or more. V is TRBV7-9 and J is TRBJ2-5; D is ambiguous. From germline, CDR1 is SEHNR and CDR2 FQNEAQ (reference sequence). There are 12 residues in the CDR3. The V end lost 5 bases, the J end lost 7 bases, and 11 bases lay between the germline ends. CDR3 in amino acids: CASSPLRRTQYF. In DNA form, the CDR3 reads TGTGCCAGCAGCCCCTTGAGAAGGACCCAGTACTTC.

The chain is built from TRBV18 and TRBJ1-1; the match to TRBD1 covers 7 bases. CDR3 size: 16 residues. Germline lookup yields CDR1 KGHSH and CDR2 LQKENI. Unmatched junction bases numbered 17, after V lost 8 bases and J lost 5 bases. The CDR3 is CASKTVNTGVRTEAFF. Written as DNA, the CDR3 is TGTGCCAGCAAAACCGTAAATACAGGGGTGCGGACTGAAGCTTTCTTT.

This chain links TRBV18 with TRBJ2-1; 11 bases fit TRBD2. Per germline, CDR1 KGHSH and CDR2 LQKENI. The CDR3 is 16 residues long. V was pared by 3 bases and J by 5 bases, with 6 bases of the junction left unmatched. The CDR3 DNA sequence: TGTGCCAGCTCACCCCCTAGCGGGAGGACCCACAATGAGCAGTTCTTC. Translated, it gives CASSPPSGRTHNEQFF.

The chain links TRBV6-1 to TRBJ1-2; TRBD1 is a possible D gene (6 bases). The CDR3 runs 13 residues. Germline V gene sequence: CDR1 MNHNS, CDR2 SASEGT. V lost 6 bases and J lost 4, with 12 bases in between. The CDR3 here is CASRARGGYGYTF. As DNA, the CDR3 is TGTGCCAGCAGAGCTCGAGGGGGCTATGGCTACACCTTC.

This clonotype appeared a few times. This chain joins TRBV15 and TRBJ2-5; D might be TRBD2 (6 bases). Looked up from germline, CDR1 is LNHNV and CDR2 is YYDKDF (reference sequence). The CDR3 contains 16 residues. V lost 0 bases and J 7 bases, leaving 18 bases between the germline ends. CDR3 amino acids: CATSRDLMSQGGTQYF. CDR3 DNA: TGTGCCACCAGCAGAGATCTTATGTCCCAGGGAGGGACCCAGTACTTC.

The chain links TRBV10-3 to TRBJ1-5; 11 nucleotides agree with TRBD1. Germline trimming cut 3 bases from V and 5 bases from J; bases unmatched to any gene: 6. The CDR3 runs 16 residues. Germline CDR1 reads ENHRY; CDR2 reads SYGVKD. CDR3 DNA sequence: TGTGCCATCAGTGACCCCGGGACAGGGGGGTATCAGCCCCAGCATTTT. Translated: CAISDPGTGGYQPQHF.

This clonotype was detected many times. The chain employs TRBV12-3 or TRBV12-4 and TRBJ1-4; the match to TRBD1 covers 8 bases. CDR3 length equals 15 residues. V shed 8 bases, J shed 3 bases, and the junction held 8 bases outside the gene matches. CDR3 coding DNA: TGTGCCAGCCGCCTGGGGACAGGCGCTAATGAAAAACTGTTTTTT. Its protein product is CASRLGTGANEKLFF.

This clonotype occurred a few times. The rearrangement uses TRBV4-3 and TRBJ2-1; D is tentatively TRBD1 or TRBD2 (5 bases each). The CDR3 length is 15 residues. Germline lookup yields CDR1 LGHNA and CDR2 YSLEER. Trimming removed 1 base from V and 8 bases from J, with 15 bases in between. CDR3 amino acids: CASSQVSLRGDEQFF. CDR3 bases: TGCGCCAGCAGCCAAGTATCGCTTAGAGGGGATGAGCAGTTCTTC.

There are many counts of this clonotype. The rearrangement joins TRBV20-1 to TRBJ2-7; D might be TRBD2 (6 bases). V was shortened by 6 bases and J by 3 bases, with 9 bases between the two germline ends. Germline CDR1 and CDR2: DFQATT and SNEGSKA (reference sequence). The CDR3 has 11 amino acids. The CDR3 here is CSATSLYEQYF. The DNA of the CDR3 is TGCAGTGCCACTAGCCTCTACGAGCAGTACTTC.

A few counts support this clonotype. This rearrangement joins TRBV20-1 to TRBJ2-4; D is unclear. CDR1 DFQATT and CDR2 SNEGSKA come from the germline V gene (reference sequence). The CDR3 totals 13 residues. CDR3 loop: CTSMELAKNIQYF. The CDR3 nucleotides read TGCACCTCGATGGAGTTGGCCAAAAACATTCAGTACTTC.

This clonotype was seen a few times. The gene calls are TRBV9 and TRBJ2-2, with D uncertain. Germline V lookup: CDR1 SGDLS, CDR2 YYNGEE. This CDR3 spans 12 amino acids. CDR3 residues: CATAELAGELFF. The CDR3, as DNA: TGTGCGACCGCGGAGCTGGCCGGGGAGCTGTTTTTT.

This clonotype was observed a handful of times. The chain joins TRBV6-1 to TRBJ1-1; tentative D call: TRBD1 (5 bases). Germline V gene lookup returns CDR1 MNHNS and CDR2 SASEGT. Trimming took 5 bases from V and 1 from J, leaving 11 bases between them. The CDR3 loop spans 14 amino acids. CDR3 bases: TGTGCCAGCAGTCATCGGACACCGAACACTGAAGCTTTCTTT. Its protein product is CASSHRTPNTEAFF.

At least ten counts were recorded for this clonotype. V gene TRBV6-5 combines with J gene TRBJ1-5, with D hard to call. Germline V gene sequence: CDR1 MNHEY, CDR2 SVGAGI. The CDR3 contains 12 residues. V was clipped by 5 bases and J by 7 bases, with 9 bases between them. The CDR3 coding sequence is TGTGCCAGCAGTGACCACGGACAGCCCCAGCATTTT. It encodes CASSDHGQPQHF.

This clonotype was counted between two and nine times. V is TRBV4-2 and J is TRBJ2-1; D gene uncertain. The length of the CDR3 is 13 residues. The ends were cut back, 1 base at V and 15 bases at J, with 16 bases in the middle. Germline V gene data show CDR1 as LGHNA and CDR2 as YNFKEQ. The CDR3 loop is CASSQAQQLRGFF. CDR3 bases: TGTGCCAGCAGCCAAGCCCAGCAGCTTAGAGGGTTCTTC.

This clonotype was seen once. CDR3 sequence (DNA): TGCAGTGCTAGAGATAACACAGGGGTCGGAAACACCATATATTTT. This encodes CSARDNTGVGNTIYF. The chain recombines TRBV20-1 with TRBJ1-3, with 7 bases lining up with TRBD1. V was pared by 0 bases and J by 4 bases, with 6 bases of the junction left unmatched. Germline CDR1 is DFQATT and CDR2 is SNEGSKA (reference sequence). The CDR3 is 15 amino acids.

This clonotype was seen repeatedly, ten times or more. The chain is built from TRBV6-1 and TRBJ2-1; D not resolved. Germline CDR1 reads MNHNS; CDR2 reads SASEGT. There are 14 residues in the CDR3. V shed 6 bases and J shed 0 bases, with 9 bases lying between them. Written as DNA, the CDR3 is TGTGCCAGCAGCACAGAAAGCTCCTACAATGAGCAGTTCTTC. As protein: CASSTESSYNEQFF.

The genes are TRBV20-1 and TRBJ2-5; D gene unclear. The length of the CDR3 is 12 residues. The V end lost 0 bases, the J end lost 5 bases, and 7 bases lay between the germline ends. Germline V gene lookup returns CDR1 DFQATT and CDR2 SNEGSKA (reference sequence). The CDR3 DNA reads as TGCAGTGCTAGAGATCCCCCGGAGACCCAGTACTTC. It codes for CSARDPPETQYF.

This clonotype was recorded a few times. Germline and junction disagree at one end, which may indicate a read error. V and J are TRBV5-1 and TRBJ2-3; 7 bases match TRBD2. The CDR3 is made up of 15 amino acids. Looked up from germline, CDR1 is SGHRS and CDR2 is YFSETQ. The DNA of the CDR3 is TGCGCCAGCAGCCAACCTAGCGGTAGCACGGATACGCAGTATTTT. Amino acid sequence: CASSQPSGSTDTQYF.

This clonotype was seen a few times. The gene calls are TRBV6-2 or TRBV6-3 and TRBJ1-6; the match to TRBD1 covers 10 bases. Trimming at V came to 5 bases and at J to 14 bases, leaving 12 bases not matched to a gene. Germline values: CDR1 MNHEY, CDR2 SVGEGT. The CDR3 has 15 residues. CDR3 in amino acids: CASSAQDRGDGTLHF. The CDR3 bases are TGTGCCAGCAGTGCTCAGGACAGGGGGGATGGAACCCTCCACTTT.